Below, 15 T cell receptor beta chains from the same sample are listed, as sequenced in a study of blood T cell repertoires in COVID-19. Using immunoSEQ multiplex PCR, the repertoire was profiled, and TCRdb retains in-frame clones only, with some absent. The table includes 290,000 or so clones, 90% to 95% detected once. The source material was peripheral blood. Receptors were obtained from a woman between 25 and 40 years old with COVID-19, enrolled during active disease.

V usage is TRBV5-5 and J usage is TRBJ1-3; D is perhaps TRBD1 (5 bases). Trimming cost V 0 bases and J 1 base, with 17 bases left between them. The CDR3 has 18 residues. Germline V gene sequence: CDR1 SGHKS, CDR2 YYEKEE (reference sequence). CDR3 loop: CASSLDAPGWGSGNTIYF. CDR3 coding DNA: TGTGCCAGCAGCTTGGACGCTCCAGGGTGGGGATCTGGAAACACCATATATTTT.

The V call is TRBV11-3, the J call TRBJ1-1, with TRBD1 matching over 9 bases. Germline V lookup: CDR1 SGHNT, CDR2 YENEEA. There are 17 residues in the CDR3. V gave up 5 bases and J gave up 1 base; unmatched junction bases: 11. CDR3: CASSTSGTGTGNTEAFF. DNA for the CDR3: TGTGCCAGCAGCACCTCCGGGACAGGGACAGGGAACACTGAAGCTTTCTTT.

J is TRBJ1-6 and V is TRBV11-2; weak D call: TRBD1 (6 bases). V lost 0 bases, J lost 8 bases, and 23 bases lay in between. This CDR3 contains 19 residues. Germline CDR1 reads SGHAT; CDR2 reads FQNNGV. CDR3 DNA: TGTGCCAGCAGCTTAGAGCGCAGGGGCAAGTCAATTAGAGATTCACCCCTCCACTTT. Protein sequence: CASSLERRGKSIRDSPLHF.

The gene calls are TRBV5-1 and TRBJ1-4; 10 bases map to TRBD1. Germline V gene lookup returns CDR1 SGHRS and CDR2 YFSETQ. V was pared by 4 bases and J by 8 bases, with 8 bases of the junction left unmatched. This CDR3 is 15 amino acids long. The CDR3 protein is CASSGDRGQGEKLFF. DNA for the CDR3: TGCGCCAGCAGCGGTGACAGGGGGCAGGGCGAAAAACTGTTTTTT.

J is TRBJ2-5 and V is TRBV7-2; TRBD2 aligns across 8 bases. This CDR3 region has 15 residues. V dropped 4 bases and J dropped 4; count of bases not matched to a gene: 8. Germline-derived CDR1 and CDR2 are SGHTA and FQGNSA. CDR3 in DNA: TGTGCCAGCAGCTACGGGACTAGTGTTTCAGAGACCCAGTACTTC. Amino acids: CASSYGTSVSETQYF.

This clone was picked up one time. This sequence joins TRBV7-9 and TRBJ1-4, with 7 bases lining up with TRBD1. Trimming took 7 bases from V and 2 from J; bases not matched to a gene: 4. The CDR3 loop spans 14 amino acids. Germline CDR1 SEHNR, CDR2 FQNEAQ (reference sequence). DNA for the CDR3: TGTGCCAGCAACAGGGACAGCACTAATGAAAAACTGTTTTTT. Its protein is CASNRDSTNEKLFF.

This chain uses TRBV7-9 with TRBJ2-3; D is ambiguous. The V end lost 4 bases, the J end lost 4 bases, and 15 bases lay between the germline ends. The CDR3 is made up of 15 amino acids. The germline V gene encodes CDR1 SEHNR and CDR2 FQNEAQ (reference sequence). This CDR3 reads CASSWLPPSADTQYF. The CDR3, as DNA: TGTGCCAGCAGCTGGCTCCCCCCGAGCGCAGATACGCAGTATTTT. Full variable domain (outside the CDR3, taken from reference TRBV7-9 and TRBJ2-3): DTGVSQNPRHKITKRGQNVTFRCDPISEHNRLYWYRQTLGQGPEFLTYFQNEAQLEKSRLLSDRFSAERPKGSFSTLEIQRTEQGDSAMYLCASSWLPPSADTQYFGPGTRLTVL.

The chain joins TRBV5-8 to TRBJ2-3; the match to TRBD1 covers 7 bases. Germline V lookup: CDR1 SGHTS, CDR2 YDEGEE. The CDR3 has 13 amino acids. Trimming removed 3 bases from V and 10 bases from J; junction bases left unmatched: 8. Here the CDR3 DNA reads TGTGCCAGCAGCTCACGAGGGGGCCGCCCGCAGTATTTT. Translation: CASSSRGGRPQYF.

The J gene is TRBJ1-1, the V gene TRBV28, with 7 positions matching TRBD1. The germline CDR1 and CDR2 sequences are MDHEN and SYDVKM. Germline trimming cut 3 bases from V and 10 bases from J; bases unmatched to any gene: 11. The CDR3 extends over 14 amino acids. The CDR3 is CASSLVLGQPRAFF. CDR3 DNA sequence: TGTGCCAGCAGTTTGGTTCTGGGACAGCCCCGAGCTTTCTTT.

The chain carries TRBV2 and TRBJ1-6; a possible D gene is TRBD1 (6 bases). Germline V gene sequence: CDR1 SNHLY, CDR2 FYNNEI. The length of the CDR3 is 15 residues. The germline V and J ends were trimmed by 5 bases and 5 bases, with 13 bases remaining between them. CDR3 loop: CASSSDSLHNSPLHF. DNA of the CDR3: TGTGCCAGCAGTTCGGACAGCCTTCATAATTCACCCCTCCACTTT.

The chain employs TRBV9 and TRBJ1-1, with D tentatively TRBD1 (5 bases). With 0 bases removed from V and 6 bases from J, the gap between germline ends came to 9 bases. Germline CDR1 is SGDLS and CDR2 is YYNGEE. This CDR3 is built from 13 residues. The CDR3 region has the DNA TGTGCCAGCAGCGTAGACACAGGCCCTGAAGCTTTCTTT. It codes for CASSVDTGPEAFF.

The chain couples TRBV7-2 to TRBJ2-7, with TRBD1 matching 9 bases. V shed 4 bases, J shed 5 bases, and the junction held 3 bases outside the gene matches. CDR1 SGHTA and CDR2 FQGNSA come from the germline V gene. The CDR3 consists of 13 residues. The CDR3 nucleotides are TGTGCCAGCAGCTGGGGACAGGGCAACGAGCAGTACTTC. Its protein is CASSWGQGNEQYF.

The rearrangement joins TRBV27 to TRBJ1-2, with 9 bases lining up with TRBD1. Looked up from germline, CDR1 is MNHEY and CDR2 is SMNVEV (reference sequence). J lost 6 bases, V lost 1 base, and 3 bases had no gene match. The CDR3 is 14 residues long. The CDR3, as DNA: TGTGCCAGCAGTTTATTACAGGGGGCAAATGGCTACACCTTC. This translates into CASSLLQGANGYTF.

The J gene is TRBJ2-1, the V gene TRBV10-3; D perhaps matches TRBD2 (6 bases). The V gene lost 2 bases and the J gene lost 5 bases, with 10 bases spanning the gap. The CDR3 sequence is 14 residues long. The germline gives CDR1 ENHRY, CDR2 SYGVKD. The CDR3 spells CAISEERADNEQFF. CDR3 coding DNA: TGTGCCATCAGTGAGGAGCGGGCCGACAATGAGCAGTTCTTC.

This chain links TRBV4-1 with TRBJ2-3, with TRBD2 matching over 11 bases. With 5 bases clipped from V and 2 bases from J, the junction kept 12 bases outside the gene matches. Looked up from germline, CDR1 is MGHRA and CDR2 is YSYEKL. This CDR3 is built from 18 residues. This CDR3 is CASSSIGTSGRNTDTQYF. CDR3 in DNA: TGCGCCAGCAGCAGTATTGGGACTAGCGGACGAAACACAGATACGCAGTATTTT.